This T cell receptor (beta chain) comes out of a study of response to subunit inactivated influenza vaccine. Germline CDR1 is SGDLS and CDR2 is YYNGEE. V shed 4 bases, J shed 0 bases, and the junction held 12 bases outside the gene matches. The CDR3 has 17 residues. In TCRdb, the RT-PCR reads were re-called with MiXCR into one record per CDR3 protein. In the table there are hundreds of thousands of distinct CDR3 sequences, about 14% of which are singletons. The source is a man aged 45-65 years who received an inactivated influenza vaccine. J is TRBJ1-2 and V is TRBV9; 7 nucleotides agree with TRBD1. The sample consisted of PBMCs from blood, taken roughly 2 weeks before vaccination. CDR3 residues: CASSPTTGRRSNYGYTF. The CDR3 DNA reads TGTGCCAGCAGCCCCACGACAGGGAGGCGGTCTAACTATGGCTACACCTTC.